The sequence of this TCR beta chain was determined in a study of shared clonotypes between healthy human individuals. Generated by immunoSEQ multiplex PCR, the TCRdb table keeps only in-frame clones and is missing some. The sample holds about 2.2 million clones, approximately 94% seen once. This CDR3 is 14 amino acids long. Germline V gene lookup returns CDR1 MGHDK and CDR2 SYGVNS. The germline V and J ends were trimmed by 6 bases and 11 bases, with 19 bases remaining between them. CD45RO-negative, CCR7-positively selected cells formed the naive CD8 fraction, excluding terminally differentiated effector memory CD45RA+ cells.

Sequencing was performed on naive CD8+ T cells from PBMCs. The sequence came from a man aged 18 to 30 in good health. Some clones in this sample may be carry-over from other donors' samples. The rearrangement uses TRBV25-1 and TRBJ1-4; no firm D call. The CDR3 protein is CASRGQIMPWKLFF. The CDR3 DNA reads TGTGCCAGCAGAGGTCAGATAATGCCTTGGAAACTGTTTTTT.